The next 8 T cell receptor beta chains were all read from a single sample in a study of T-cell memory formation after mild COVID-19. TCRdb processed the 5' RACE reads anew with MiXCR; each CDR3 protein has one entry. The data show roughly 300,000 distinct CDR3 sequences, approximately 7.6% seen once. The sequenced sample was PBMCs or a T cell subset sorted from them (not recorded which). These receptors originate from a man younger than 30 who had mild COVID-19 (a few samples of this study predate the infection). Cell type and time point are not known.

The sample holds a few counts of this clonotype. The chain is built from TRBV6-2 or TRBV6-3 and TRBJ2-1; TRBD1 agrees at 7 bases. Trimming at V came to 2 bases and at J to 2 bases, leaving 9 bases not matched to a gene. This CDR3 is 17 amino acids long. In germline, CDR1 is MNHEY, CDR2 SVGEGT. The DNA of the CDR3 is TGTGCCAGCAGTTACACGTCGACAGGGTGGGCCTACAATGAGCAGTTCTTC. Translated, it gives CASSYTSTGWAYNEQFF.

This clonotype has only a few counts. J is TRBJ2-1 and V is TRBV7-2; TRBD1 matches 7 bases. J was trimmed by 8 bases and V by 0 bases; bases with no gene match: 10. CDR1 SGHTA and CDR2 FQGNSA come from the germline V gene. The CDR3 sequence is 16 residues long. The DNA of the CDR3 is TGTGCCAGCAGCTTAGCACCGGACAGGCGCCTCCATGAGCAGTTCTTC. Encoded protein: CASSLAPDRRLHEQFF. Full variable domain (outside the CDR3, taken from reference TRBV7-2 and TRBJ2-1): GAGVSQSPSNKVTEKGKDVELRCDPISGHTALYWYRQSLGQGLEFLIYFQGNSAPDKSGLPSDRFSAERTGGSVSTLTIQRTQQEDSAVYLCASSLAPDRRLHEQFFGPGTRLTVL.

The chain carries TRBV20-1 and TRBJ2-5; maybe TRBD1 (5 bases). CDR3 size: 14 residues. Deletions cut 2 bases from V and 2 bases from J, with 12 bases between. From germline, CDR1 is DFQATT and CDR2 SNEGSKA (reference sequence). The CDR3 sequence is CSARSAGHQETQYF. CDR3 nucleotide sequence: TGCAGTGCTAGAAGTGCAGGACATCAAGAGACCCAGTACTTC.

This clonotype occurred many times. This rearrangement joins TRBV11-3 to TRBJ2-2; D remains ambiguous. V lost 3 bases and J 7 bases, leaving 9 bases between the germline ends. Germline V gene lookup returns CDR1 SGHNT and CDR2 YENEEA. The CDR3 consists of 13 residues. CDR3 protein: CASSLSDGGELFF. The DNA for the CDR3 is TGTGCCAGCAGCTTGTCGGACGGCGGGGAGCTGTTTTTT.

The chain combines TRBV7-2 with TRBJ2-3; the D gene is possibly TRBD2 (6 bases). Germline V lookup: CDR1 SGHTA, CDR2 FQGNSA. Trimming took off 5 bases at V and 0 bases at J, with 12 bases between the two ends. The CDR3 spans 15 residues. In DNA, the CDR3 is TGTGCCAGCAGCCAACTAGCAATAAGCACAGATACGCAGTATTTT. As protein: CASSQLAISTDTQYF.

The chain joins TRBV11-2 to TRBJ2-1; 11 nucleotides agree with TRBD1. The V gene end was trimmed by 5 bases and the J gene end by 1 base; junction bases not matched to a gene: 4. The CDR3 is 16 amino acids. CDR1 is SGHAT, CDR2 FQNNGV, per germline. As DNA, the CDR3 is TGTGCCAGCAGCCCAAGGGACAGGGGGTCCTACAATGAGCAGTTCTTC. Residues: CASSPRDRGSYNEQFF. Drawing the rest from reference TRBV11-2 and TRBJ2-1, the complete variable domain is EAGVAQSPRYKIIEKRQSVAFWCNPISGHATLYWYQQILGQGPKLLIQFQNNGVVDDSQLPKDRFSAERLKGVDSTLKIQPAKLEDSAVYLCASSPRDRGSYNEQFFGPGTRLTVL.

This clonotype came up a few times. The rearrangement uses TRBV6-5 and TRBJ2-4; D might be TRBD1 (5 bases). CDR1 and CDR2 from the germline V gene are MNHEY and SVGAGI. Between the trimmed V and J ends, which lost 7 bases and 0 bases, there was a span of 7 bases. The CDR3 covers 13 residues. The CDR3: CASNDRAKNIQYF. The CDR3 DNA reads TGTGCCAGCAACGACAGAGCCAAAAACATTCAGTACTTC.

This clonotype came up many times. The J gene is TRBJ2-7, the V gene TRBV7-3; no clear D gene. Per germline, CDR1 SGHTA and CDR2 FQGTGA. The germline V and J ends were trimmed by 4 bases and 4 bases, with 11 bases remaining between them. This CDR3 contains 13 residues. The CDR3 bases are TGTGCCAGCAGCTCCGCAGACGGTTACGAGCAGTACTTC. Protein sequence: CASSSADGYEQYF.